This T cell receptor (beta chain) was identified in a study of regulatory T cells. Findings of the study overall: In CD3G deficiency, regulatory T cells had lower Shannon diversity than autologous conventional CD4+ and control regulatory cells.

For this clone: What it binds is not known.

CDR3 length equals 14 residues. Germline V gene sequence: CDR1 MNHNS, CDR2 SASEGT. Trimming at V came to 4 bases and at J to 4 bases, leaving 7 bases not matched to a gene. The primer mix had 52 TRBV and 13 TRBJ primers. Sequenced by immunoSEQ multiplex PCR; TCRdb stores in-frame clones only, minus some. The sample has around 4,000 clones; 91% are singletons. The TCR originated in a child aged 2 to 10 with CD3G deficiency. This chain connects TRBV6-1 to TRBJ2-7; 7 nucleotides match TRBD1. The specimen was CD4+ Tregs sorted from blood. CDR3 in amino acids: CASSVTGLKYEQYF. The CDR3 DNA reads TGTGCCAGCAGTGTGACAGGGCTGAAGTACGAGCAGTACTTC.